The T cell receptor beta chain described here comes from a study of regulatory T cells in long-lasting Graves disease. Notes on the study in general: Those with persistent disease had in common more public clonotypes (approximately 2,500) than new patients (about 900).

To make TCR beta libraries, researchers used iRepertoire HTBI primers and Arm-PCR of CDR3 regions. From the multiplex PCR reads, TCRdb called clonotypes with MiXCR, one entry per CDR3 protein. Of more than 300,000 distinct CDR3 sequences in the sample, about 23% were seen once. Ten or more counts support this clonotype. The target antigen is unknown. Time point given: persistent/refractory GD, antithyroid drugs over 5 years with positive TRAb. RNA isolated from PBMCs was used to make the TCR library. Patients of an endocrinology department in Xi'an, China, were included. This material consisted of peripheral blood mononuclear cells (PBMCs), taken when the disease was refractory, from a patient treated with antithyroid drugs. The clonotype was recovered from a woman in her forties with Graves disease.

CDR3 in DNA: TGTGCCAGCAGCCCCCTAAGTAGATCCGCAAGGGAGACCCAGTACTTC. Translation: CASSPLSRSARETQYF. The genes are TRBV11-2 and TRBJ2-5, with D unclear. Trimming shortened V by 5 bases and J by 5 bases, and 21 bases separated the two germline ends. This CDR3 region has 16 residues. From germline, CDR1 is SGHAT and CDR2 FQNNGV.